Listed below are T cell receptor beta chains from one sample, sequenced in a study of cytotoxic CD8 clonotypes in ibrutinib-treated CLL. Data came from immunoSEQ multiplex PCR; TCRdb stores just in-frame clones and leaves some out. The profile shows 75,000 to 90,000 clones, 75% to 90% of them singletons. Sequenced here: PBMCs, sampled after 24 months of ibrutinib treatment. The origin of the receptors is a human donor with chronic lymphocytic leukemia. Both conserved end residues are part of each CDR3. A D gene is named only where the DNA matches it firmly. Part of the rows lack a size; the others show once, few, many or a class for expanded clones.

abundance,v_gene,d_gene,j_gene,CDR3aa,CDR3nt
.,TRBV28,.,TRBJ2-6,CASSADMSGANVLTF,TGTGCCAGCAGTGCTGATATGTCTGGGGCCAACGTCCTGACTTTC
few,TRBV18,TRBD2,TRBJ2-3,CASSPELAGASDTQYF,TGTGCCAGCTCACCCGAACTAGCGGGAGCCTCAGATACGCAGTATTTT
.,TRBV19,.,TRBJ2-3,CASSPRLRVMTDTQYF,TGTGCCAGTAGTCCGAGGTTAAGAGTCATGACAGATACGCAGTATTTT
once,TRBV5-1,TRBD2,TRBJ2-7,CASSLVPSGSYEQYF,TGCGCCAGCAGCTTGGTGCCTAGCGGGAGCTACGAGCAGTACTTC
.,TRBV28,TRBD1,TRBJ1-1,CASSSGQGDTEAFF,TGTGCCAGCAGTTCTGGACAGGGTGACACTGAAGCTTTCTTT
.,TRBV7-6,.,TRBJ2-1,CASSLEWEQFF,TGTGCCAGCAGCTTGGAGTGGGAGCAGTTCTTC
few,TRBV19,.,TRBJ1-2,CASRRDEGGYTF,TGTGCCAGTAGGAGGGACGAGGGTGGCTACACCTTC
.,TRBV28,.,TRBJ2-7,CASSSPAGVPTYEQYF,TGTGCCAGCAGTTCTCCAGCTGGGGTTCCAACCTACGAGCAGTACTTC
.,TRBV4-3,TRBD1,TRBJ2-7,CASSQDTRTGVTYEQYF,TGCGCCAGCAGCCAAGATACCCGGACAGGGGTCACCTACGAGCAGTACTTC
.,TRBV5-6,TRBD2,TRBJ2-7,CASSLGLGLAGAYEQYF,TGTGCCAGCAGCTTGGGCCTGGGACTAGCGGGAGCCTACGAGCAGTACTTC
once,TRBV18,TRBD2,TRBJ2-1,CASSPGTSGSYNEQFF,TGTGCCAGCTCACCAGGGACTAGCGGGAGCTACAATGAGCAGTTCTTC
.,TRBV5-1,TRBD1,TRBJ2-3,CASSPGQPDPSTDTQYF,TGCGCCAGCAGCCCGGGACAGCCGGACCCTAGCACAGATACGCAGTATTTT
.,TRBV27,TRBD2,TRBJ2-7,CASWSAGTSGSRSYEQYF,TGTGCCAGCTGGTCGGCGGGGACTAGCGGGAGTCGGTCCTACGAGCAGTACTTC
.,TRBV4-2,.,TRBJ1-3,CASSQEPTAGNTIYF,TGTGCCAGCAGCCAAGAACCGACGGCTGGAAACACCATATATTTT
once,TRBV28,TRBD1,TRBJ1-2,CASTPAGTVGMSYGYTF,TGTGCCAGCACCCCGGCAGGGACAGTGGGGATGTCCTATGGCTACACCTTC
.,TRBV6-5,.,TRBJ1-2,CASSYQQGYGYTF,TGTGCCAGCAGTTACCAACAGGGCTATGGCTACACCTTC
.,TRBV14,TRBD2,TRBJ2-1,CASSNRLAGGPSSYNEQFF,TGTGCCAGCAGCAACAGACTAGCGGGAGGACCAAGTTCCTACAATGAGCAGTTCTTC
.,TRBV5-1,.,TRBJ2-1,CASSFLDRSSYNEQFF,TGCGCCAGCAGCTTCCTAGACAGGAGCTCCTACAATGAGCAGTTCTTC
.,TRBV2,TRBD1,TRBJ1-5,CASRGSQGANQPQHF,TGTGCCAGCAGGGGCTCGCAGGGGGCAAATCAGCCCCAGCATTTT
.,TRBV11-2,.,TRBJ2-1,CASSLHLGQGTRNEQFF,TGTGCCAGCAGCCTCCACCTGGGGCAGGGGACCCGGAATGAGCAGTTCTTC
.,TRBV11-1,TRBD1,TRBJ1-1,CASSFVGQLNTEAFF,TGTGCCAGCAGTTTCGTGGGACAGCTGAACACTGAAGCTTTCTTT
.,TRBV7-8,.,TRBJ1-3,CASSLARAALGDTIYF,TGTGCCAGCAGCTTAGCGCGGGCAGCCCTGGGTGACACCATATATTTT
.,TRBV5-1,.,TRBJ2-1,CASSLARNEQFF,TGCGCCAGCAGCTTGGCCCGAAATGAGCAGTTCTTC
.,TRBV6-6,.,TRBJ2-2,CASSPPGQFTGELFF,TGTGCCAGCAGCCCACCAGGGCAATTCACCGGGGAGCTGTTTTTT
once,TRBV18,.,TRBJ2-7,CASSPAHEQYF,TGTGCCAGCTCACCAGCCCACGAGCAGTACTTC
once,TRBV7-9,.,TRBJ2-3,CASSLNGGPTDTQYF,TGTGCCAGCAGCTTAAACGGCGGGCCCACAGATACGCAGTATTTT
.,TRBV30,.,TRBJ2-7,CAWSVGGEQYF,TGTGCCTGGAGTGTAGGTGGGGAGCAGTACTTC
.,TRBV20-1,.,TRBJ1-4,CRGSEKLFF,TGCAGGGGCAGCGAAAAACTGTTTTTT
.,TRBV7-9,.,TRBJ1-4,CASSFLTGEKEKLFF,TGTGCCAGCAGCTTCCTCACCGGAGAGAAGGAAAAACTGTTTTTT
.,TRBV9,TRBD1,TRBJ2-3,CASSVEGTGNTDTQYF,TGTGCCAGCAGCGTAGAGGGGACAGGGAACACAGATACGCAGTATTTT
.,TRBV18,.,TRBJ1-1,CASSPLARVNTEAFF,TGTGCCAGCTCACCACTGGCCAGAGTGAACACTGAAGCTTTCTTT
.,TRBV7-6,TRBD2,TRBJ2-7,CASSLRTSAPYEQYF,TGTGCCAGCAGCTTAAGAACTAGCGCTCCCTACGAGCAGTACTTC
.,TRBV15,.,TRBJ2-5,CATSRADAGETQYF,TGTGCCACCAGCAGGGCAGATGCTGGAGAGACCCAGTACTTC
few,TRBV28,.,TRBJ1-4,CASSFTGATNEKLFF,TGTGCCAGCAGTTTCACGGGAGCAACTAATGAAAAACTGTTTTTT
.,TRBV28,TRBD1,TRBJ2-2,CASRPGQDTGELFF,TGTGCCAGCAGGCCAGGACAGGACACCGGGGAGCTGTTTTTT
.,TRBV19,.,TRBJ2-3,CASSHSSQGLRTDTQYF,TGTGCCAGTTCCCACTCAAGTCAGGGTCTTCGCACAGATACGCAGTATTTT
.,TRBV19,TRBD2,TRBJ2-1,CASTTLAGRSYNEQFF,TGTGCCAGTACCACACTAGCGGGACGCTCCTACAATGAGCAGTTCTTC